Presented here are 30 T cell receptor beta chains from one specimen sequenced in a study of T-cell reconstitution after alpha-beta-depleted transplantation in children (dated by TCRdb to the mid-2010s). The treatment or condition label, as the study defines it: allogeneic hematopoietic cell transplantation with graft depleted of TCRalphabeta T cells and CD19 B cells. Library creation used PCR. These reads were obtained on an Illumina HiSeq 2500. TCR libraries were prepared with molecular barcoding, using unique molecular identifiers to normalize TCRbeta repertoire quantification. TCRdb reanalyzed the raw reads on its own, using fastp at Q25 for trimming and MiXCR for clone calling, and kept in-frame beta chains. Rows with one shared CDR3 protein collapse into an entry with the most common genes and DNA. For this sample there are 500,000 to 650,000 distinct CDR3 sequences; roughly 13% appear just once. 2.2% of the sample goes to the ten largest clones.

The input for sequencing was PBMCs, mostly from graft donor cells, taken 360 days after TCRalphabeta/CD19-depleted stem cell transplant. The receptors originated from a male patient younger than 18 who had a stem cell transplant for acute myeloid leukemia, so the T cells may come from the graft donor.

This clonotype was detected only a few times. The CDR3 reads CSVERGGTQYF. CDR3 DNA: TGCAGCGTTGAAAGGGGCGGGACGCAGTATTTT. The chain employs TRBV29-1 and TRBJ2-3; D is possibly TRBD1 or TRBD2 (5 bases each). Germline loops: CDR1 SQVTM, CDR2 ANQGSEA. This CDR3 contains 11 residues. V was pared by 2 bases and J by 9 bases, with 9 bases between.

In its sample, this clonotype was seen a few times. V is TRBV28 and J is TRBJ1-4; tentative D call: TRBD1 (5 bases). Germline-derived CDR1 and CDR2 are MDHEN and SYDVKM. CDR3 length: 13 residues. The V and J ends lost 5 bases and 10 bases respectively, with 14 bases between them. In DNA, the CDR3 is TGTGCCAGCAGTCCCCGAGGGGTAGGAAAACTGTTTTTT. It yields the protein CASSPRGVGKLFF. The full variable domain, completed using reference TRBV28 and TRBJ1-4, is DVKVTQSSRYLVKRTGEKVFLECVQDMDHENMFWYRQDPGLGLRLIYFSYDVKMKEKGDIPEGYSVSREKKERFSLILESASTNQTSMYLCASSPRGVGKLFFGSGTQLSVL.

A few counts support this clonotype. This rearrangement joins TRBV4-1 to TRBJ1-5, with D possibly TRBD1 on 6 matching bases. Deletions cut 4 bases from V and 9 bases from J, with 22 bases between. The length of the CDR3 is 16 residues. In germline, CDR1 is MGHRA, CDR2 YSYEKL. Here the CDR3 DNA reads TGCGCCAGCAGCCCTTACCGGTTGGCAGGGGTAATGCCCCAGCATTTT. Translation: CASSPYRLAGVMPQHF.

The J gene is TRBJ2-2, the V gene TRBV28; D is perhaps TRBD1 (6 bases). The CDR3 has 15 amino acids. Trimming took off 2 bases at V and 7 bases at J, with 14 bases between the two ends. CDR1 MDHEN and CDR2 SYDVKM come from the germline V gene. DNA of the CDR3: TGTGCCAGCAGTTTAGATTCAGGGGTTTACGGGGAGCTGTTTTTT. It translates to CASSLDSGVYGELFF.

This clonotype occurred a few times. The V call is TRBV6-1, the J call TRBJ2-1, with 11 nucleotides matching TRBD2. V shed 6 bases, J shed 7 bases, and the junction held 17 bases outside the gene matches. CDR1 is MNHNS and CDR2 is SASEGT in the germline V gene. This CDR3 comprises 18 residues. The CDR3 DNA follows: TGTGCCAGCAGCCATAAAACTAGCGGGAGTCCCCCTTGGAATGAGCAGTTCTTC. Its translation: CASSHKTSGSPPWNEQFF.

Many counts were recorded for this clonotype. The chain couples TRBV29-1 to TRBJ2-1; D not certain. Germline values: CDR1 SQVTM, CDR2 ANQGSEA. The V end lost 7 bases, the J end lost 9 bases, and 16 bases lay between the germline ends. The CDR3 extends over 12 amino acids. The CDR3 nucleotides read TGCAGCGCTCTCGGCTACCTACGTGAGCAGTTCTTC. It codes for CSALGYLREQFF.

The chain links TRBV10-2 to TRBJ2-1; 11 nucleotides match TRBD2. Trimming took 8 bases from V and 7 from J; bases not matched to a gene: 4. CDR3 length equals 13 residues. Germline lookup yields CDR1 WSHSY and CDR2 SAAADI. The CDR3: CASGTSGKNEQFF. The CDR3 DNA reads as TGCGCCAGCGGGACTAGCGGAAAGAATGAGCAGTTCTTC.

This clonotype was seen many times. The chain has TRBV20-1 and TRBJ2-7, with 9 bases matching TRBD2. The germline V gene encodes CDR1 DFQATT and CDR2 SNEGSKA (reference sequence). Unmatched junction bases numbered 14, after V lost 6 bases and J lost 2 bases. This CDR3 is 16 amino acids long. The CDR3 region has the DNA TGCAGTGCGAAGAACGCAGGCGGGAGGGCCCCCTACGAGCAGTACTTC. Amino acids: CSAKNAGGRAPYEQYF.

In its sample, this clonotype was seen many times. V is TRBV28 and J is TRBJ2-7, with 9 bases fitting TRBD1. Germline lookup yields CDR1 MDHEN and CDR2 SYDVKM. V was clipped by 6 bases and J by 1 base; unmatched bases: 1. This CDR3 comprises 13 residues. For the CDR3, the DNA is TGTGCCAGCAGGGGGACAGGGTCCTACGAGCAGTACTTC. It encodes CASRGTGSYEQYF.

The rearrangement uses TRBV2 and TRBJ2-2; no clear D gene. Germline values: CDR1 SNHLY, CDR2 FYNNEI. The CDR3 runs to 15 residues. V lost 4 bases and J lost 6, with 15 bases in between. Here the CDR3 reads CASSVQSVTPGELFF. CDR3 DNA: TGTGCCAGCAGTGTGCAATCCGTAACCCCCGGGGAGCTGTTTTTT.

Ten or more counts support this clonotype. This chain connects TRBV5-1 to TRBJ2-7, with D possibly matching TRBD1 (5 bases). The germline V gene has CDR1 SGHRS and CDR2 YFSETQ. The CDR3 length is 15 residues. Trimming stripped 0 bases from V and 2 bases from J, with 12 bases between. This CDR3 is CASSLGRAGPYEQYF. The CDR3 DNA sequence: TGCGCCAGCAGCTTGGGTCGTGCAGGGCCCTACGAGCAGTACTTC.

This clonotype was picked up a small number of times. The V gene is TRBV6-2 or TRBV6-3, the J gene TRBJ2-2, with D possibly being TRBD1 or TRBD2 (5 bases each). The germline gives CDR1 MNHEY, CDR2 SVGEGT. This CDR3 spans 14 amino acids. With 7 bases removed from V and 4 bases from J, the gap between germline ends came to 13 bases. CDR3 loop: CASKKGSTTGELFF. The DNA of the CDR3 is TGTGCCAGCAAAAAGGGGAGCACCACCGGGGAGCTGTTTTTT.

This clonotype was observed a handful of times. The chain links TRBV27 to TRBJ2-7, with TRBD2 identical over 10 bases. Looked up from germline, CDR1 is MNHEY and CDR2 is SMNVEV (reference sequence). This CDR3 contains 16 residues. V gave up 8 bases and J gave up 4 bases; unmatched junction bases: 14. CDR3 loop: CASRLTIAGGLYEQYF. The CDR3 DNA reads as TGTGCCAGCCGATTAACCATAGCGGGAGGTTTGTACGAGCAGTACTTC.

This clonotype was seen a few times. The chain uses TRBV29-1 and TRBJ2-3; D unresolved. The CDR3 is 13 amino acids. Trimming stripped 5 bases from V and 7 bases from J, with 16 bases between. Germline V gene lookup returns CDR1 SQVTM and CDR2 ANQGSEA. The CDR3 region has the DNA TGCAGCGTTACCTTAGCCTTACTTTATACGCAGTATTTT. It is translated as CSVTLALLYTQYF.

V gene TRBV28 combines with J gene TRBJ2-1, with D possibly being TRBD2 (5 bases). V was shortened by 4 bases and J by 15 bases, with 16 bases between the two germline ends. Germline V gives CDR1 MDHEN, CDR2 SYDVKM. The CDR3 runs to 12 residues. This CDR3 reads CASSSLREILFF. The CDR3 coding sequence is TGTGCCAGCAGTTCACTAAGGGAGATTCTGTTCTTC.

The chain is built from TRBV5-1 and TRBJ2-7; TRBD2 aligns across 7 bases. The trim removed 2 bases at V and 2 bases at J, leaving 7 bases unmatched. From germline, CDR1 is SGHRS and CDR2 YFSETQ. This CDR3 is built from 15 residues. The CDR3 nucleotides read TGCGCCAGCAGCTTTTCAGCGGGAAACCCCTACGAGCAGTACTTC. The encoded protein is CASSFSAGNPYEQYF.

This chain connects TRBV20-1 to TRBJ2-1, with TRBD2 matching 16 bases. The CDR3 sequence is 17 residues long. CDR1 is DFQATT and CDR2 is SNEGSKA in the germline V gene (reference sequence). J lost 15 bases, V lost 0 bases, and 14 bases had no gene match. Here the CDR3 reads CSARDIFPGLAGGRGFF. CDR3 bases: TGCAGTGCTAGAGATATTTTCCCGGGACTAGCGGGAGGGAGGGGGTTCTTC.

This clonotype was picked up a small number of times. This chain uses TRBV15 with TRBJ2-2, with 8 bases matching TRBD1. The CDR3 length is 16 residues. With V trimmed by 1 base and J by 3 bases, 4 bases remained unmatched. Germline CDR1 LNHNV, CDR2 YYDKDF (reference sequence). The DNA for the CDR3 is TGTGCCACCAGCAGAGCCACAGGGGGTTACACCGGGGAGCTGTTTTTT. It translates to CATSRATGGYTGELFF.

About this clonotype: A much larger clone lies one base from this, so it may be a read error. The chain carries TRBV12-3 or TRBV12-4 and TRBJ2-1, with TRBD2 as a possible D gene (6 bases). CDR3 length equals 17 residues. CDR3 sequence (DNA): TGTACCAGCAGTTTTGGGGGACTCACCACCCCCTACAATGAGCAGTTCTTC. As protein: CTSSFGGLTTPYNEQFF.

This clonotype was counted between two and nine times. The junction and the germline gene differ at one end; a read error may be behind it. V and J are TRBV7-7 and TRBJ2-3; TRBD2 agrees at 13 bases. Germline CDR1 is SSHAT and CDR2 is FNYEAQ (reference sequence). The CDR3 spans 16 residues. The CDR3 region is CASSETSGRKGDTQYF. CDR3 bases: TGTGCTAGCAGCGAGACTAGCGGGAGGAAAGGAGATACGCAGTATTTT.

This clonotype was counted between two and nine times. This chain connects TRBV11-2 to TRBJ2-1; possibly TRBD1 for D (5 bases). The CDR3 runs 17 residues. V was trimmed by 0 bases and J by 7 bases, leaving 19 bases between them. Germline V gives CDR1 SGHAT, CDR2 FQNNGV. The CDR3 reads CASSLEARWQGTNEQFF. The CDR3 DNA follows: TGTGCCAGCAGCTTAGAAGCCAGGTGGCAGGGAACTAATGAGCAGTTCTTC.

Many counts were recorded for this clonotype. The chain combines TRBV4-3 with TRBJ1-1, with 9 bases fitting TRBD1. J lost 2 bases, V lost 0 bases, and 7 bases had no gene match. CDR3 size: 17 residues. Germline lookup yields CDR1 LGHNA and CDR2 YSLEER. CDR3 residues: CASSQEGQGSLNTEAFF. DNA of the CDR3: TGCGCCAGCAGCCAAGAGGGACAGGGATCTCTAAACACTGAAGCTTTCTTT.

Ten or more counts support this clonotype. The V gene is TRBV13, the J gene TRBJ2-1; TRBD1 or TRBD2 may be the D gene (5 bases each). The germline V gene has CDR1 PRHDT and CDR2 FYEKMQ (reference sequence). This CDR3 is built from 15 residues. The V end was cut by 5 bases, the J end by 0 bases, with 11 bases between. CDR3 residues: CASSPGRSSYNEQFF. DNA of the CDR3: TGTGCCAGCAGCCCGGGACGCAGCTCCTACAATGAGCAGTTCTTC.

This clonotype was detected a few times. The chain uses TRBV7-9 and TRBJ1-1; D is ambiguous. V was clipped by 3 bases and J by 7 bases, with 9 bases between them. The CDR3 is made up of 12 amino acids. CDR1 and CDR2 (germline): SEHNR, FQNEAQ (reference sequence). The chain's CDR3 is CASSFGQSEAFF. DNA for the CDR3: TGTGCCAGCAGCTTCGGCCAAAGTGAAGCTTTCTTT.

This clonotype occurred many times. This chain joins TRBV28 and TRBJ2-7, with a tentative D call TRBD1 (6 bases). Germline CDR1 MDHEN, CDR2 SYDVKM. Trimming shortened V by 2 bases and J by 7 bases, and 24 bases separated the two germline ends. The CDR3 totals 17 residues. The CDR3 nucleotides read TGTGCCAGCAGTTTAAGGGGGTTACGACAGTGGATTCTGGAGCAGTACTTC. Amino acid sequence: CASSLRGLRQWILEQYF.

The chain carries TRBV12-3 or TRBV12-4 and TRBJ2-5, with 8 bases identical to TRBD2. V was pared by 2 bases and J by 1 base, with 9 bases of the junction left unmatched. The length of the CDR3 is 17 residues. CDR3 sequence: CASSLRERGRGQETQYF. The CDR3 DNA sequence: TGTGCCAGCAGTTTAAGGGAGCGGGGGAGGGGCCAAGAGACCCAGTACTTC.

This clonotype showed up just a few times. This rearrangement joins TRBV20-1 to TRBJ2-3, with 9 positions matching TRBD2. V was pared by 0 bases and J by 1 base, with 2 bases of the junction left unmatched. Germline V gene lookup returns CDR1 DFQATT and CDR2 SNEGSKA (reference sequence). CDR3 length equals 15 residues. The CDR3 region is CSARDGGGGTDTQYF. The CDR3 region has the DNA TGCAGTGCTAGAGACGGCGGGGGGGGCACAGATACGCAGTATTTT.

The genes are TRBV6-1 and TRBJ2-3; 10 nucleotides match TRBD1. J gave up 7 bases and V 7 bases, and 11 bases lay outside the gene matches. Per germline, CDR1 MNHNS and CDR2 SASEGT. The CDR3 totals 15 residues. CDR3 sequence: CASTETGGLGYTQYF. For the CDR3, the DNA is TGTGCCAGCACTGAGACAGGGGGCCTCGGATATACGCAGTATTTT.

This clonotype was observed a few times. V usage is TRBV5-1 and J usage is TRBJ2-1; tentatively, D is TRBD2 (6 bases). From germline, CDR1 is SGHRS and CDR2 YFSETQ. With 8 bases removed from V and 3 bases from J, the gap between germline ends came to 18 bases. The CDR3 contains 15 residues. The CDR3 region is CASRSGTSNYNEQFF. The CDR3 bases are TGCGCCAGTCGATCCGGGACTTCAAACTACAATGAGCAGTTCTTC.

This clonotype was picked up a small number of times. The gene calls are TRBV5-6 and TRBJ2-5; TRBD2 matches 14 bases. This CDR3 contains 17 residues. Germline lookup yields CDR1 SGHDT and CDR2 YYEEEE. V shed 4 bases and J 4 bases; nucleotides not matched to a gene: 9. The CDR3: CASSMGLAGALRETQYF. CDR3 nucleotide sequence: TGTGCCAGCAGCATGGGACTAGCGGGAGCGTTACGAGAGACCCAGTACTTC.